This TCR beta chain was recovered during a study of cytomegalovirus exposure and HLA in healthy donors. General observations from the study: Specific recognition of CMV antigens was confirmed in vitro for three chains (all CMV-associated).

The J segment lost 5 bases and the V segment lost 8 bases, leaving 8 bases of the junction unmatched. The CDR3 sequence is 14 residues long. Germline V gives CDR1 LNHDA, CDR2 SQIVND (reference sequence). PCR used 60 Vbeta primers and 13 Jbeta primers. Profiled with immunoSEQ multiplex PCR; TCRdb holds only in-frame clones, not every one. The sample has about 40,000 clones. In regard to this clone: The antigen is undetermined.

Sequencing was carried out using PBMCs. This sequence was found in a man aged 35 to 55 in good health and CMV-seropositive. This chain connects TRBV19 to TRBJ2-5; 10 bases are a match to TRBD1. CDR3 region: CASGGTGAGETQYF. CDR3 in DNA: TGTGCCAGTGGGGGGACAGGGGCAGGGGAGACCCAGTACTTC.